This T cell receptor beta chain was captured in a study of blood T cell repertoires in COVID-19. For the study at large: Acute and convalescent COVID-19 samples came from the United States, Italy and Spain.

V dropped 2 bases and J dropped 5 bases, with 4 bases sitting between them. Germline CDR1 SGHTA, CDR2 FQGNSA. The CDR3 has 12 amino acids. The assay was immunoSEQ multiplex PCR, and TCRdb's table has in-frame clones only and misses some. The sample has about 200,000 clones, around 82% seen once; the top ten hold more than 4.5%. Donors were grouped by their self-reported clinical history. The sample consisted of PBMCs or T cells enriched from blood (not recorded which). The clonotype originates from a woman in her sixties with acute COVID-19. This chain uses TRBV7-2 with TRBJ2-1; D unresolved. In DNA form, the CDR3 reads TGTGCCAGCAGCTTAATAAACAATGAGCAGTTCTTC. Translated: CASSLINNEQFF.